Listed below are T cell receptor beta chains from one sample, sequenced in a study of siplizumab effects on memory and regulatory T cells. Here immunoSEQ multiplex PCR was the method, and the copy in TCRdb shows in-frame clones only, minus some. The sample has tens of thousands of clones; roughly 89% are singletons. Sequencing was performed on Tregs sorted from blood. The receptor set was obtained from a human donor in good health. Both conserved end residues are part of each CDR3. D genes are given only for firm matches. Only part of the rows carry a size: once, few, many, or a class if the clone is expanded.

d_gene: -
v_gene: TRBV15
j_gene: TRBJ2-7
abundance: -
CDR3nt: TGTGCCACCAGCAGTCTCGAGAGGGACTACGAGCAGTACTTC
CDR3aa: CATSSLERDYEQYF

d_gene: TRBD1
v_gene: TRBV19
j_gene: TRBJ1-6
abundance: -
CDR3nt: TGTGCCACCGTCGACAGGGGCAATTCACCCCTCCACTTT
CDR3aa: CATVDRGNSPLHF

d_gene: -
v_gene: TRBV28
j_gene: TRBJ1-6
abundance: -
CDR3nt: TGTGCCAGCAGAGTTGGGGTAAATAATTCACCCCTCCACTTT
CDR3aa: CASRVGVNNSPLHF

d_gene: TRBD1
v_gene: TRBV5-6
j_gene: TRBJ1-2
abundance: once
CDR3nt: TGTGCCAGCAGCCTCGGGGACAGGGTTTCCTATGGCTACACCTTC
CDR3aa: CASSLGDRVSYGYTF

d_gene: TRBD1
v_gene: TRBV28
j_gene: TRBJ2-7
abundance: -
CDR3nt: TGTGCCAGCAGTCACCGAGGGACAGGGATTGACGAGCAGTACTTC
CDR3aa: CASSHRGTGIDEQYF

d_gene: TRBD2
v_gene: TRBV7-9
j_gene: TRBJ2-6
abundance: -
CDR3nt: TGTGCCAGCAGTCCTCGCCGACTAGCGGGGGACTCTGGGGCCAACGTCCTGACTTTC
CDR3aa: CASSPRRLAGDSGANVLTF

d_gene: TRBD1
v_gene: TRBV5-6
j_gene: TRBJ1-1
abundance: -
CDR3nt: TGTGCCAGCAGCTTGTTCAGGGGGGCCCCTGAAGCTTTCTTT
CDR3aa: CASSLFRGAPEAFF

d_gene: -
v_gene: TRBV15
j_gene: TRBJ1-3
abundance: -
CDR3nt: TGTGCCACCAGCAAGCGCTCACAGGGTTCTCGGGGAAACACCATATATTTT
CDR3aa: CATSKRSQGSRGNTIYF

d_gene: -
v_gene: TRBV11-2
j_gene: TRBJ2-3
abundance: -
CDR3nt: TGTGCCAGCAGCTCTACTAGGAAGGAGACAGATACGCAGTATTTT
CDR3aa: CASSSTRKETDTQYF

d_gene: TRBD1
v_gene: TRBV6-5
j_gene: TRBJ1-1
abundance: -
CDR3nt: TGTGCCAGCAGGGACAGGAACAGGGAAGCTTTCTTT
CDR3aa: CASRDRNREAFF

d_gene: TRBD2
v_gene: TRBV28
j_gene: TRBJ2-3
abundance: few
CDR3nt: TGTGCCAGCAACGATGCTAGCGGGGGGGCGCGAAGAGACACAGATACGCAGTATTTT
CDR3aa: CASNDASGGARRDTDTQYF

d_gene: TRBD2
v_gene: TRBV19
j_gene: TRBJ2-1
abundance: -
CDR3nt: TGTGCCAGTAGTATAGGGACTAGCGGCAATGAGCAGTTCTTC
CDR3aa: CASSIGTSGNEQFF

d_gene: -
v_gene: TRBV28
j_gene: TRBJ2-4
abundance: once
CDR3nt: TGTGCCAGCAGTCCCATAACAGGGATTCAGTACTTC
CDR3aa: CASSPITGIQYF

d_gene: -
v_gene: TRBV7-2
j_gene: TRBJ1-1
abundance: -
CDR3nt: TGTGCCAGCAGCCCCCTCCGTGGGGGCGCTGAAGCTTTCTTT
CDR3aa: CASSPLRGGAEAFF

d_gene: -
v_gene: TRBV10-3
j_gene: TRBJ1-2
abundance: -
CDR3nt: TGTGCCATCAGTGAGCAGGGGAAGGATAATGGCTACACCTTC
CDR3aa: CAISEQGKDNGYTF

d_gene: -
v_gene: TRBV4-1
j_gene: TRBJ1-1
abundance: -
CDR3nt: TGCGCCAGCAGCCAAGATGAAGGCCGGGACACTGAAGCTTTCTTT
CDR3aa: CASSQDEGRDTEAFF

d_gene: -
v_gene: TRBV5-4
j_gene: TRBJ1-2
abundance: -
CDR3nt: TGTGCCAGCAGCTGGGACCGAGCGGGGACTGGCTACACCTTC
CDR3aa: CASSWDRAGTGYTF

d_gene: -
v_gene: TRBV14
j_gene: TRBJ2-1
abundance: -
CDR3nt: TGTGCCAGCAGGCGACCCACCTGGTACAATGAGCAGTTCTTC
CDR3aa: CASRRPTWYNEQFF

d_gene: -
v_gene: TRBV4-1
j_gene: TRBJ2-7
abundance: -
CDR3nt: TGCGCCAGCAGCCGAGTGGGGACGGTCTCCTACGAGCAGTACTTC
CDR3aa: CASSRVGTVSYEQYF

d_gene: -
v_gene: TRBV13
j_gene: TRBJ1-1
abundance: once
CDR3nt: TGTGCCAGCAGCTTTGTGGGGGACCCGAACACTGAAGCTTTCTTT
CDR3aa: CASSFVGDPNTEAFF

d_gene: TRBD1
v_gene: TRBV7-6
j_gene: TRBJ2-5
abundance: -
CDR3nt: TGTGCCAGCAGCTTATCCGGGACAGTCCAAGAGACCCAGTACTTC
CDR3aa: CASSLSGTVQETQYF

d_gene: -
v_gene: TRBV5-1
j_gene: TRBJ1-1
abundance: -
CDR3nt: TGCGCCAGCAGCAAACAGAACTTGAACACTGAAGCTTTCTTT
CDR3aa: CASSKQNLNTEAFF

d_gene: TRBD1
v_gene: TRBV29-1
j_gene: TRBJ1-2
abundance: -
CDR3nt: TGCAGCGTTGAGGGACAGGGGGCTATCGGCTACACCTTC
CDR3aa: CSVEGQGAIGYTF

d_gene: -
v_gene: TRBV4-1
j_gene: TRBJ1-3
abundance: -
CDR3nt: TGCGCCAGCAGCCAAGCTTCCGGGACACGTGGAAACACCATATATTTT
CDR3aa: CASSQASGTRGNTIYF

d_gene: -
v_gene: TRBV28
j_gene: TRBJ2-7
abundance: -
CDR3nt: TGTGCCAGCTCGAACAGTCTCTCCTACGAGCAGTACTTC
CDR3aa: CASSNSLSYEQYF

d_gene: -
v_gene: TRBV5-4
j_gene: TRBJ2-2
abundance: -
CDR3nt: TGTGCCAGCCTTAGAGGACGGAATCCGAACACCGGGGAGCTGTTTTTT
CDR3aa: CASLRGRNPNTGELFF

d_gene: TRBD2
v_gene: TRBV11-2
j_gene: TRBJ2-3
abundance: -
CDR3nt: TGTGCCAGCAGCTTAGGACTAGCGGGGGGGCTGGCAGATACGCAGTATTTT
CDR3aa: CASSLGLAGGLADTQYF

d_gene: TRBD1
v_gene: TRBV5-1
j_gene: TRBJ2-7
abundance: -
CDR3nt: TGCGCCAGCAGCGCGATGGGACAGGGGGTCTACGAGCAGTACTTC
CDR3aa: CASSAMGQGVYEQYF

d_gene: TRBD1
v_gene: TRBV29-1
j_gene: TRBJ1-2
abundance: -
CDR3nt: TGCAGCGTCCGAGGACAGGGGGCTGGAGGCTACACCTTC
CDR3aa: CSVRGQGAGGYTF

d_gene: -
v_gene: TRBV27
j_gene: TRBJ2-7
abundance: -
CDR3nt: TGTGCCAGCAGTCCGACCCGACGGTCCTTTAGATACGAGCAGTACTTC
CDR3aa: CASSPTRRSFRYEQYF

d_gene: TRBD1
v_gene: TRBV7-8
j_gene: TRBJ1-5
abundance: -
CDR3nt: TGTGCCAGCAGCTCAGAGACGACAGGGGTTTGGCAGCCCCAGCATTTT
CDR3aa: CASSSETTGVWQPQHF